A selection of T cell receptor beta chains follows, all from one sample in a study of glioma-infiltrating T cells after dendritic cell vaccination. Repertoires were generated with immunoSEQ multiplex PCR, while TCRdb's copy carries only in-frame clones and drops some. This sample has 85,000 to 100,000 clones; less than 90% occur once, and the top ten carry 4.5% to 5.5%. The material sequenced was blood, taken after dendritic cell vaccination. Receptor source: a human donor with glioblastoma. Each CDR3 is given with its conserved first and last residue. The D gene is left open where the match is weak. Size tells how often a clone was seen (once, few, many) or the class of an expanded clone, and some rows leave it out.

j_gene,v_gene,d_gene,abundance,CDR3aa,CDR3nt
TRBJ1-1,TRBV28,NA,NA,CASIGGPNTEAFF,TGTGCCAGCATAGGAGGCCCGAACACTGAAGCTTTCTTT
TRBJ2-1,TRBV11-3,TRBD2,NA,CASSPQGGAGGGNEQFF,TGTGCCAGCAGCCCCCAGGGGGGAGCGGGAGGGGGCAATGAGCAGTTCTTC
TRBJ1-2,TRBV6-5,NA,NA,CASSYSHAETYGYTF,TGTGCCAGCAGTTACTCCCATGCAGAAACCTATGGCTACACCTTC
TRBJ2-3,TRBV29-1,TRBD2,once,CSVGDAGAGTDTQYF,TGCAGCGTTGGAGACGCGGGAGCGGGCACAGATACGCAGTATTTT
TRBJ2-7,TRBV30,NA,NA,CAWSPFGMEVYEQYF,TGTGCCTGGAGCCCCTTTGGGATGGAGGTATACGAGCAGTACTTC
TRBJ2-1,TRBV5-1,TRBD2,once,CASSGGLAGPYNEQFF,TGCGCCAGCAGCGGTGGACTAGCGGGGCCTTACAATGAGCAGTTCTTC
TRBJ1-4,TRBV9,NA,once,CASSAYGEKLFF,TGTGCCAGCAGCGCCTATGGTGAAAAACTGTTTTTT
TRBJ1-1,TRBV18,TRBD1,NA,CASSFTGGGVNTEAFF,TGTGCCAGCTCATTTACAGGGGGCGGCGTGAACACTGAAGCTTTCTTT
TRBJ1-5,TRBV4-1,NA,NA,CASSQDGLSDLSNQPQHF,TGCGCCAGCAGCCAAGACGGGTTATCCGACCTTAGCAATCAGCCCCAGCATTTT
TRBJ2-1,TRBV5-1,TRBD2,few,CASSLRVWGPPLTSGRPNEQFF,TGCGCCAGCAGCTTGCGGGTTTGGGGGCCCCCGCTAACTAGCGGGAGGCCCAATGAGCAGTTCTTC
TRBJ1-4,TRBV2,NA,NA,CASQWGVDEKLFF,TGTGCCAGCCAATGGGGGGTGGATGAAAAACTGTTTTTT
TRBJ1-1,TRBV9,NA,NA,CASSVATAPFTEAFF,TGTGCCAGCAGCGTAGCTACAGCTCCCTTCACTGAAGCTTTCTTT
TRBJ1-3,TRBV9,NA,NA,CASSSGLLSGNTIYF,TGTGCCAGCAGCTCAGGACTTCTCTCTGGAAACACCATATATTTT
TRBJ2-2,TRBV6-5,NA,NA,CASSYTGNTGELFF,TGTGCCAGCAGTTACACTGGGAACACCGGGGAGCTGTTTTTT
TRBJ2-7,TRBV30,TRBD1,NA,CAWSRQDRGGEQYF,TGTGCCTGGAGCCGGCAGGACAGGGGGGGCGAGCAGTACTTC
TRBJ2-7,TRBV30,NA,NA,CAWSVGQTYEQYF,TGTGCCTGGAGTGTCGGACAGACTTACGAGCAGTACTTC
TRBJ2-5,TRBV27,NA,NA,CASSLISQFQETQYF,TGTGCCAGCAGTTTAATTTCACAGTTCCAAGAGACCCAGTACTTC
TRBJ2-1,TRBV9,NA,NA,CASSVGVGPPGEQFF,TGTGCCAGCAGCGTAGGAGTGGGGCCCCCTGGGGAGCAGTTCTTC
TRBJ2-2,TRBV5-1,NA,few,CASSFPQNTGELFF,TGCGCCAGCAGCTTCCCCCAGAACACCGGGGAGCTGTTTTTT
TRBJ2-1,TRBV6-5,TRBD2,NA,CASSYMAGTSGNEQFF,TGTGCCAGCAGTTACATGGCTGGGACTAGCGGCAATGAGCAGTTCTTC
TRBJ2-5,TRBV5-1,TRBD2,NA,CASSTRTSGGAETQYF,TGCGCCAGCAGCACAAGGACTAGTGGAGGCGCCGAGACCCAGTACTTC
TRBJ1-1,TRBV4-1,NA,NA,CASSQVGGLNTEAFF,TGCGCCAGCAGCCAAGTCGGGGGATTGAACACTGAAGCTTTCTTT
TRBJ1-4,TRBV2,NA,NA,CASSERPTNEKLFF,TGTGCCAGCAGTGAGAGGCCAACTAATGAAAAACTGTTTTTT
TRBJ2-7,TRBV6-1,TRBD1,few,CASTADRETYEQYF,TGTGCCAGCACCGCGGACAGGGAAACCTACGAGCAGTACTTC
TRBJ2-5,TRBV7-3,NA,once,CASSLIAGSWETQYF,TGTGCCAGCAGCTTAATAGCAGGGTCATGGGAGACCCAGTACTTC
TRBJ2-3,TRBV7-6,TRBD1,NA,CASSPTGYGTDTQYF,TGTGCCAGCAGTCCGACAGGGTATGGTACAGATACGCAGTATTTT
TRBJ2-3,TRBV28,TRBD1,NA,CASSLPPGQGNTDTQYF,TGTGCCAGCAGTTTACCACCGGGACAGGGGAACACAGATACGCAGTATTTT
TRBJ2-5,TRBV7-9,TRBD2,NA,CASGLGLNWRGETQYF,TGTGCCAGCGGCTTAGGCCTAAACTGGCGGGGGGAGACCCAGTACTTC
TRBJ2-1,TRBV6-6,TRBD2,NA,CASLGAGGHNEQFF,TGTGCCAGCTTAGGGGCGGGGGGACACAATGAGCAGTTCTTC
TRBJ2-1,TRBV11-3,TRBD2,NA,CASSLDLGGGYNEQFF,TGTGCCAGCAGCTTAGATCTCGGCGGGGGTTACAATGAGCAGTTCTTC
TRBJ2-3,TRBV5-1,TRBD2,few,CASSFSGGTTDTQYF,TGCGCCAGCAGCTTTAGCGGGGGAACGACAGATACGCAGTATTTT
TRBJ2-1,TRBV18,TRBD2,few,CASSSEVAGLNEQFF,TGTGCCAGCTCATCCGAAGTAGCGGGGTTAAATGAGCAGTTCTTC
TRBJ2-3,TRBV5-4,TRBD1,once,CASSLGPGGLTDTQYF,TGTGCCAGCAGCTTGGGCCCAGGGGGTCTGACAGATACGCAGTATTTT
TRBJ2-7,TRBV5-1,TRBD2,NA,CASSLAPGTSGSMNEQYF,TGCGCCAGCAGCTTGGCCCCCGGGACTAGCGGGAGTATGAACGAGCAGTACTTC
TRBJ2-7,TRBV4-1,TRBD1,NA,CASSQGATTYEQYF,TGCGCCAGCTCACAGGGGGCCACCACCTACGAGCAGTACTTC
TRBJ2-1,TRBV9,TRBD2,once,CASTVSGGTSYNEQFF,TGTGCCAGCACGGTGAGCGGGGGGACGTCCTACAATGAGCAGTTCTTC
TRBJ2-7,TRBV29-1,NA,NA,CSVAAGFNEQYF,TGCAGCGTTGCGGCAGGGTTCAACGAGCAGTACTTC
TRBJ2-1,TRBV9,TRBD2,NA,CASSKTSGKNNEQFF,TGTGCCAGCAGCAAGACTAGCGGGAAGAACAATGAGCAGTTCTTC
TRBJ2-7,TRBV6-1,NA,NA,CAIDNLGYEQYF,TGTGCCATAGACAATTTAGGTTACGAGCAGTACTTC
TRBJ1-2,TRBV7-2,TRBD1,NA,CASSLVGQGNYGYTF,TGTGCCAGCAGCTTAGTTGGACAGGGGAACTATGGCTACACCTTC
TRBJ1-2,TRBV9,TRBD1,NA,CASSPRGQASPYGYTF,TGTGCCAGCAGCCCCCGTGGACAGGCGTCCCCCTATGGCTACACCTTC
TRBJ2-3,TRBV7-8,TRBD1,once,CASSPGQVGRTDTQYF,TGTGCCAGCAGCCCCGGACAGGTTGGAAGAACAGATACGCAGTATTTT
TRBJ2-7,TRBV19,TRBD2,once,CASSIGRSGVSSYEQYF,TGTGCCAGTAGTATCGGGCGGAGCGGGGTGAGCTCCTACGAGCAGTACTTC
TRBJ2-7,TRBV6-5,TRBD1,NA,CASSYAPTGGPYEQYF,TGTGCCAGCAGTTACGCTCCGACAGGGGGGCCCTACGAGCAGTACTTC
TRBJ1-5,TRBV6-6,NA,NA,CASSKQGGRNQPQHF,TGTGCCAGCAGTAAACAGGGCGGACGCAATCAGCCCCAGCATTTT
TRBJ2-1,TRBV5-8,TRBD1,NA,CASSPRDRDEQFF,TGTGCCAGCAGCCCCCGGGACAGGGATGAGCAGTTCTTC
TRBJ2-2,TRBV27,TRBD2,NA,CASSFGLAGIGGELFF,TGTGCCAGCAGTTTTGGGCTAGCGGGAATTGGCGGGGAGCTGTTTTTT
TRBJ1-1,TRBV18,NA,NA,CASSPQGDTEAFF,TGTGCCAGCTCACCACAGGGGGACACTGAAGCTTTCTTT
TRBJ2-7,TRBV11-2,TRBD1,NA,CASSARRTGKYF,TGTGCCAGCAGCGCAAGGCGGACAGGGAAGTACTTC
TRBJ2-7,TRBV6-1,TRBD1,NA,CASRTGGLAYEQYF,TGTGCCAGTAGGACAGGGGGCCTGGCCTACGAGCAGTACTTC
TRBJ1-2,TRBV6-1,NA,few,CASRGGSYGYTF,TGTGCCAGCAGGGGGGGGAGCTATGGCTACACCTTC
TRBJ2-3,TRBV7-3,NA,once,CASSLMGLVGTDTQYF,TGTGCCAGCAGCTTAATGGGGCTAGTCGGCACAGATACGCAGTATTTT